The source of this T cell receptor beta chain is a study of molecular identifiers for immune sequencing clone quantification. Findings and caveats of the study: Highly expanded clone sizes could end up underestimated if a barcode were shared by identical TCR molecules. Whereas clones above 20 RNA copies held under 1% of naive-cell molecules, they held over 97% of effector molecules.

This clonotype was detected many times. Its target is not known. Listed TCR primers and previously described methods were used for bulk TCR libraries. TCRdb re-called the PCR reads with MiXCR, one entry per CDR3 protein. This sample carries 85,000 to 100,000 distinct CDR3 sequences, roughly 21% of them seen once, and the ten largest clones take more than 0.85%. A CD8+CD4-CCR7+CD45RA+ phenotype served as the sorting definition for naive CD8 T cells. Sequencing was done on a sample of naive CD8+ T cells from blood, with Jurkat cell RNA spiked in. Sample subset: FACS-sorted CD8+CD4-CCR7+CD45RA+ naive T cells. The sequence was collected from a human donor in good health. Some libraries in this study had Jurkat cell RNA spiked in.

The CDR3 region is CASSLVAQIEQYF. The CDR3 DNA follows: TGTGCCAGCAGCTTAGTCGCACAGATAGAGCAGTACTTC. The chain links TRBV7-9 to TRBJ2-7, with no clear D. The CDR3 extends over 13 amino acids. Between the trimmed V and J ends, which lost 1 base and 7 bases, there was a span of 11 bases. Looked up from germline, CDR1 is SEHNR and CDR2 is FQNEAQ (reference sequence).